These 17 T cell receptor beta chains originate from one sample sequenced in a study of identical twins. In TCRdb, the 5' RACE reads were re-called with MiXCR into one record per CDR3 protein. The table has a few hundred thousand distinct CDR3 sequences, around 20% seen once. Sequenced material: naive T cells sorted from blood. The receptors stem from a man in his fifties in good health.

This clonotype appeared a few times. V and J are TRBV29-1 and TRBJ2-4; 13 bases agree with TRBD2. V trimming: 6 bases; J trimming: 5 bases; junction bases outside the gene matches: 10. CDR1 is SQVTM and CDR2 is ANQGSEA in the germline V gene. CDR3 length: 16 residues. CDR3 loop: CSVVGTSGAPENIQYF. Written as DNA, the CDR3 is TGCAGCGTCGTAGGGACTAGCGGGGCCCCTGAAAACATTCAGTACTTC.

This clonotype has ten or more counts. The chain has TRBV5-1 and TRBJ2-7; TRBD1 might be the D (5 bases). Germline values: CDR1 SGHRS, CDR2 YFSETQ. Trimming took off 1 base at V and 4 bases at J, with 9 bases between the two ends. CDR3 length: 13 amino acids. The CDR3 DNA is TGCGCCAGCAGCTTGCTACAGGCGTACGAGCAGTACTTC. This sequence encodes CASSLLQAYEQYF. Looking up the rest from reference TRBV5-1 and TRBJ2-7 gives the full variable domain: KAGVTQTPRYLIKTRGQQVTLSCSPISGHRSVSWYQQTPGQGLQFLFEYFSETQRNKGNFPGRFSGRQFSNSRSEMNVSTLELGDSALYLCASSLLQAYEQYFGPGTRLTVT.

The sample holds many counts of this clonotype. In nucleotides, the CDR3 is TGTGCCACCAGTGATAGAAGAGTGGCTGAGCAGTTCTTC. Its translation is CATSDRRVAEQFF. The chain recombines TRBV24-1 with TRBJ2-1; D call uncertain. In germline, CDR1 is KGHDR, CDR2 SFDVKD. The V gene lost 3 bases and the J gene lost 9 bases, with 11 bases spanning the gap. CDR3 length: 13 amino acids.

This clonotype was picked up many times. The chain joins TRBV28 to TRBJ2-3; D perhaps matches TRBD2 (5 bases). Per germline, CDR1 MDHEN and CDR2 SYDVKM. V was pared by 2 bases and J by 0 bases, with 9 bases between. The CDR3 totals 15 residues. The CDR3 sequence: CASSLERSSTDTQYF. The DNA for the CDR3 is TGTGCCAGCAGTTTAGAGCGGAGTAGCACAGATACGCAGTATTTT. The variable domain in full, completed from reference TRBV28 and TRBJ2-3, reads DVKVTQSSRYLVKRTGEKVFLECVQDMDHENMFWYRQDPGLGLRLIYFSYDVKMKEKGDIPEGYSVSREKKERFSLILESASTNQTSMYLCASSLERSSTDTQYFGPGTRLTVL.

About this clonotype itself: Just one base apart from a much larger clone, this may be a read error. V usage is TRBV6-1 and J usage is TRBJ2-7; D not resolved. V was pared by 2 bases and J by 6 bases, with 11 bases between. The CDR3 sequence is 13 residues long. CDR1 is MNHNS and CDR2 is SASEGT in the germline V gene. The DNA of the CDR3 is TGTGCCAGCAGTGAAATCCAGTCCGCCGAGCAGTACTTC. It translates to CASSEIQSAEQYF.

This clonotype was counted a few times. V gene TRBV4-1 combines with J gene TRBJ2-1; D remains ambiguous. This CDR3 is 14 amino acids long. Germline values: CDR1 MGHRA, CDR2 YSYEKL. The ends were cut back, 4 bases at V and 3 bases at J, with 10 bases in the middle. The CDR3 loop reads CASSRGDHYNEQFF. The CDR3 DNA sequence: TGCGCCAGCAGCCGCGGAGACCACTACAATGAGCAGTTCTTC.

At least ten counts were recorded for this clonotype. The rearrangement joins TRBV12-3 or TRBV12-4 to TRBJ2-7; possibly TRBD2 for D (6 bases). The CDR3 runs to 14 residues. V gave up 5 bases and J gave up 3 bases, with 14 bases separating them. This CDR3 is CASSLAGTGYEQYF. The CDR3 DNA sequence: TGTGCCAGCAGTCTCGCCGGGACTGGCTACGAGCAGTACTTC.

The rearrangement joins TRBV25-1 to TRBJ2-7; TRBD1 is a possible D gene (6 bases). The germline V and J ends were trimmed by 4 bases and 1 base, with 8 bases remaining between them. The CDR3 is 13 residues long. CDR1 and CDR2 from the germline V gene are MGHDK and SYGVNS. The CDR3 region is CASSGDTSYEQYF. The CDR3 DNA is TGTGCCAGCAGTGGGGACACATCCTACGAGCAGTACTTC.

The chain recombines TRBV20-1 with TRBJ2-7; 8 bases are shared with TRBD1. CDR1 is DFQATT and CDR2 is SNEGSKA in the germline V gene (reference sequence). Losses at the gene ends were 6 bases for V and 0 bases for J; bases not matched to a gene: 4. CDR3 length: 13 residues. The CDR3 DNA sequence: TGCAGTGCCCGACAGGGGAACTCCTACGAGCAGTACTTC. Translating it yields CSARQGNSYEQYF.

This clonotype was seen many times. This chain uses TRBV7-2 with TRBJ1-1; D is uncertain. The V gene lost 5 bases and the J gene lost 4 bases, with 11 bases spanning the gap. Per the germline V gene, CDR1 is SGHTA and CDR2 is FQGNSA. The CDR3 has 13 residues. This CDR3 reads CASSPWVGTEAFF. CDR3 nucleotide sequence: TGTGCCAGCAGCCCCTGGGTTGGCACTGAAGCTTTCTTT.

The chain uses TRBV6-2 or TRBV6-3 and TRBJ2-1, with 12 nucleotides matching TRBD2. V lost 1 base to trimming and J lost 6 bases; unmatched junction nucleotides: 4. Germline CDR1 MNHEY, CDR2 SVGEGT. CDR3 size: 16 residues. CDR3 nucleotides: TGTGCCAGCAGTTACTGGACTAGCGGGAAGAGCAATGAGCAGTTCTTC. This translates into CASSYWTSGKSNEQFF.

This clonotype has just a few counts. J is TRBJ2-7 and V is TRBV20-1; TRBD1 might be the D (6 bases). Germline V gene lookup returns CDR1 DFQATT and CDR2 SNEGSKA (reference sequence). Trimming cost V 0 bases and J 6 bases, with 15 bases left between them. CDR3 length: 14 residues. The CDR3 coding sequence is TGCAGTGCTAGAGATCGCAGGGGCTTTTCCGAGCAGTACTTC. It translates to CSARDRRGFSEQYF.

The rearrangement uses TRBV13 and TRBJ2-7; perhaps TRBD1 as D (6 bases). V dropped 6 bases and J dropped 0 bases, with 12 bases sitting between them. The CDR3 is 14 residues long. CDR1 and CDR2 from the germline V gene are PRHDT and FYEKMQ (reference sequence). CDR3 in DNA: TGTGCCAGCAGTGCCCGGGACATCTCCTACGAGCAGTACTTC. Translating gives CASSARDISYEQYF.

V usage is TRBV18 and J usage is TRBJ2-7, with 10 bases fitting TRBD2. CDR3 length: 16 amino acids. The trim removed 3 bases at V and 4 bases at J, leaving 9 bases unmatched. Germline values: CDR1 KGHSH, CDR2 LQKENI. The CDR3 sequence is CASSPPEAGGRYEQYF. In DNA, the CDR3 is TGTGCCAGCTCACCCCCCGAAGCGGGAGGGCGATACGAGCAGTACTTC.

The rearrangement joins TRBV9 to TRBJ1-6, with D tentatively TRBD1 (5 bases). V shed 0 bases and J shed 10 bases, with 8 bases lying between them. From germline, CDR1 is SGDLS and CDR2 YYNGEE. CDR3 length equals 13 residues. The CDR3 region has the DNA TGTGCCAGCAGCGTAGTCGGGGACTCACCCCTCCACTTT. It yields the protein CASSVVGDSPLHF.

This clonotype came up many times. The chain uses TRBV6-2 or TRBV6-3 and TRBJ1-1; D gene uncertain. Trimming removed 6 bases at V and 0 bases at J, with 8 bases between. The germline gives CDR1 MNHEY, CDR2 SVGEGT. The CDR3 is 13 amino acids. CDR3 residues: CASSPTLNTEAFF. For the CDR3, the DNA is TGTGCCAGCAGCCCTACATTGAACACTGAAGCTTTCTTT.

This sequence joins TRBV6-1 and TRBJ2-7; tentatively, D is TRBD2 (6 bases). V gave up 3 bases and J gave up 3 bases, with 18 bases separating them. Germline V gene lookup returns CDR1 MNHNS and CDR2 SASEGT. The CDR3 is made up of 16 amino acids. The CDR3 here is CASSDYLTGVGYEQYF. DNA for the CDR3: TGTGCCAGCAGTGATTATCTTACGGGAGTAGGCTACGAGCAGTACTTC.